These T cell receptor beta chains were read from a single sample in a study of T cells in Graves' hyperthyroidism and ophthalmopathy. MiXCR was run by TCRdb on the multiplex PCR reads, yielding one entry per CDR3 protein. The data hold approximately 600,000 distinct CDR3 sequences, with under 25% observed a single time. The material sequenced was blood. These receptors originate from a man aged 25-45 years with Graves' ophthalmopathy. CDR3s include the opening cysteine and the closing phenylalanine or tryptophan.

cdr3_length j_call v_call cdr3_aa
14 TRBJ1-1 TRBV9 CASSVVTQARGAFF
17 TRBJ2-3 TRBV20-1 CSARDRTSGRGTDTQYF
13 TRBJ2-1 TRBV7-2 CASGSRDYHEQFF
13 TRBJ1-5 TRBV19 CASSGSYYQPQHF
16 TRBJ1-2 TRBV4-2 CASSQEGTGGVYGYTF
16 TRBJ2-2 TRBV18 CASSLGLVANTGELFF
16 TRBJ2-5 TRBV7-4 CASSFSAGGGQETQYF
14 TRBJ2-5 TRBV11-2 CASSSVGSGATQYF
14 TRBJ2-1 TRBV4-1 CASSQETLNDEQFF
16 TRBJ1-1 TRBV15 CATSRDREGSNTEAFF
13 TRBJ2-4 TRBV20-1 CSAQIGSKNIQYF
10 TRBJ1-5 TRBV20-1 CSAGTGLKHF
16 TRBJ1-1 TRBV6-4 CASRVASPQGGTEAFF
14 TRBJ2-1 TRBV29-1 CSHIAGLTYNEQFF
14 TRBJ2-7 TRBV19 CASTPDRAAYEQYF
15 TRBJ2-7 TRBV9 CASSVGDRGRYEQYF
13 TRBJ2-2 TRBV19 CASPGPNTGELFF
11 TRBJ2-5 TRBV29-1 CSVPAPGAQYF
16 TRBJ2-3 TRBV7-9 CASSLTRLADIDTQYF
15 TRBJ2-3 TRBV28 CASSWLAGGTDTQYF
14 TRBJ1-1 TRBV3-1 CANSPRQGGTEAFF
14 TRBJ2-3 TRBV9 CASSWSGHTDTQYF
16 TRBJ2-3 TRBV10-1 CASSDGLAGRTDTQYF
17 TRBJ2-7 TRBV11-2 CASSLETSGSRAYEQYF
13 TRBJ1-1 TRBV4-1 CASSHKGNTEAFF
17 TRBJ2-7 TRBV27 CASTPRGGTGDPYEQYF
15 TRBJ1-5 TRBV4-1 CASSQETVEGQPQHF